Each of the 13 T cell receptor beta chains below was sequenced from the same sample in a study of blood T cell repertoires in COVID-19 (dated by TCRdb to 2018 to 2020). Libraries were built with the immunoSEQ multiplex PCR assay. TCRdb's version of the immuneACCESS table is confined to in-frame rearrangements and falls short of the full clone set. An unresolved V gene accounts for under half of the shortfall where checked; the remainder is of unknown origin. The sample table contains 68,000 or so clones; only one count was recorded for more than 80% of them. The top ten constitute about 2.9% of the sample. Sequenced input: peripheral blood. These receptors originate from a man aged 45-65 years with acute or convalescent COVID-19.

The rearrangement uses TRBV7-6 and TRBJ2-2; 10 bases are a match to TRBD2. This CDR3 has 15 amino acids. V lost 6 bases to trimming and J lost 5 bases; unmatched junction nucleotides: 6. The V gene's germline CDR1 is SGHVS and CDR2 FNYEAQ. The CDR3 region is CASSPGTSVTGELFF. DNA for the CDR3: TGTGCCAGCAGTCCCGGGACTAGCGTGACCGGGGAGCTGTTTTTT.

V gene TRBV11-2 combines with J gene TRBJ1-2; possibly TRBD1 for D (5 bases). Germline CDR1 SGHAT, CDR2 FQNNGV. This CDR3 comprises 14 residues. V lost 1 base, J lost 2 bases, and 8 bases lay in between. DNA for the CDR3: TGTGCCAGCAGCTTAGGTCCAGGGAACTATGGCTACACCTTC. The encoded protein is CASSLGPGNYGYTF.

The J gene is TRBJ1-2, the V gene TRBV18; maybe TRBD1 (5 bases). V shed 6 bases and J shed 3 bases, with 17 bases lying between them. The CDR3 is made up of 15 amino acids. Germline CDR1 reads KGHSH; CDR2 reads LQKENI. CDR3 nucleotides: TGTGCCAGCTCCCTGACTGAAGGGGTTGACTATGGCTACACCTTC. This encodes CASSLTEGVDYGYTF. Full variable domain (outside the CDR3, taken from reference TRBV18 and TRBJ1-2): NAGVMQNPRHLVRRRGQEARLRCSPMKGHSHVYWYRQLPEEGLKFMVYLQKENIIDESGMPKERFSAEFPKEGPSILRIQQVVRGDSAAYFCASSLTEGVDYGYTFGSGTRLTVV.

The CDR3: CAISGSHGEQFF. The CDR3 DNA reads TGTGCCATCAGTGGTTCTCACGGGGAGCAGTTCTTC. The chain links TRBV10-3 to TRBJ2-1; D gene uncertain. Germline CDR1 and CDR2: ENHRY and SYGVKD. The CDR3 is made up of 12 amino acids. Trimming shortened V by 4 bases and J by 10 bases, and 11 bases separated the two germline ends.

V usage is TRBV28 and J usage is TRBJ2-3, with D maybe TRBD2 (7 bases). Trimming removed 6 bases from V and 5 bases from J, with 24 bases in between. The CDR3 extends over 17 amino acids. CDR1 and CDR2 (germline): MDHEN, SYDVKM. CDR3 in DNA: TGTGCCAGCAGCCCCCCAGGGGAGGGAGGGAACAGAGATACGCAGTATTTT. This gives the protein CASSPPGEGGNRDTQYF.

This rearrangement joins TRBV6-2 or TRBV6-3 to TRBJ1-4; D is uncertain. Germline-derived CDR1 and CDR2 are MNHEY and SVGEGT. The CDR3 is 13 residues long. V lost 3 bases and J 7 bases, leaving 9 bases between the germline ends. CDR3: CASSYAYAEKLFF. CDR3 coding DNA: TGTGCCAGCAGTTATGCGTATGCTGAAAAACTGTTTTTT.

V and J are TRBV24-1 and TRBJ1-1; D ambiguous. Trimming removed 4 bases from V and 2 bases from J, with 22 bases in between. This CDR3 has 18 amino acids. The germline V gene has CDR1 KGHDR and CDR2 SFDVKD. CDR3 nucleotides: TGTGCCACCAGTGAGCTTACCCCGGGGAGGAGACTTAACACTGAAGCTTTCTTT. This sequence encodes CATSELTPGRRLNTEAFF.

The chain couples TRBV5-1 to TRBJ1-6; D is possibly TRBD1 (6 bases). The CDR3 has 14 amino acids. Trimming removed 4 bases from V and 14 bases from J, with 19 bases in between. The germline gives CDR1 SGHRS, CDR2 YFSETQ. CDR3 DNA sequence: TGCGCCAGCAGCGTACAGGGTGCGGGTGGCACCCTCCACTTT. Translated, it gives CASSVQGAGGTLHF.

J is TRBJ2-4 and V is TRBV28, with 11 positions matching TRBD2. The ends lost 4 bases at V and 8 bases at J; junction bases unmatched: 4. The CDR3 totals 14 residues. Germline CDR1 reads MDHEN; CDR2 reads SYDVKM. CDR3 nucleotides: TGTGCCAGCAGTTATACTAGCGGGAGCTACATTCAGTACTTC. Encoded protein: CASSYTSGSYIQYF.

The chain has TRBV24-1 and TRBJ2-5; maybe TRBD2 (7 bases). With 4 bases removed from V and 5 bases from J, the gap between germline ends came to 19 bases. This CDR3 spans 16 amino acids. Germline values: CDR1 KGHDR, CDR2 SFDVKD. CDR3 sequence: CATSDQGTNLRETQYF. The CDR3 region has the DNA TGTGCCACCAGTGACCAGGGGACTAACCTACGGGAGACCCAGTACTTC.

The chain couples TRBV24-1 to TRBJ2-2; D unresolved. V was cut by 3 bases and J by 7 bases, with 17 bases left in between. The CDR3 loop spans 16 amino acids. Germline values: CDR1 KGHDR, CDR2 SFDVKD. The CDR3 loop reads CATSDLARSPNGELFF. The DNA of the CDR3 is TGTGCCACCAGTGATCTGGCCCGATCCCCGAACGGGGAGCTGTTTTTT.

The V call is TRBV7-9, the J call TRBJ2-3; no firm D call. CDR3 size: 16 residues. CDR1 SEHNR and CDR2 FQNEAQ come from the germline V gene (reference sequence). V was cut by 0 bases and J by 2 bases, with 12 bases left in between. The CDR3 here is CASSLARDNPTDTQYF. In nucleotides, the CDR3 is TGTGCCAGCAGCTTAGCGCGCGACAATCCCACAGATACGCAGTATTTT. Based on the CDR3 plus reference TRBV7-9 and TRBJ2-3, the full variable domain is DTGVSQNPRHKITKRGQNVTFRCDPISEHNRLYWYRQTLGQGPEFLTYFQNEAQLEKSRLLSDRFSAERPKGSFSTLEIQRTEQGDSAMYLCASSLARDNPTDTQYFGPGTRLTVL.

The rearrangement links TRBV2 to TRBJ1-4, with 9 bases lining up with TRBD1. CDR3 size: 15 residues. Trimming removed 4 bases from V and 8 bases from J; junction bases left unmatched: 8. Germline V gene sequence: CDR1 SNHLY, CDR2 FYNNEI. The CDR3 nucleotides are TGTGCCAGCAGTGCTGCGGGACAGGGATGGGAAAAACTGTTTTTT. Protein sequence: CASSAAGQGWEKLFF. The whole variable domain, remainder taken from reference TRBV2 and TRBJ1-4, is EPEVTQTPSHQVTQMGQEVILRCVPISNHLYFYWYRQILGQKVEFLVSFYNNEISEKSEIFDDQFSVERPDGSNFTLKIRSTKLEDSAMYFCASSAAGQGWEKLFFGSGTQLSVL.